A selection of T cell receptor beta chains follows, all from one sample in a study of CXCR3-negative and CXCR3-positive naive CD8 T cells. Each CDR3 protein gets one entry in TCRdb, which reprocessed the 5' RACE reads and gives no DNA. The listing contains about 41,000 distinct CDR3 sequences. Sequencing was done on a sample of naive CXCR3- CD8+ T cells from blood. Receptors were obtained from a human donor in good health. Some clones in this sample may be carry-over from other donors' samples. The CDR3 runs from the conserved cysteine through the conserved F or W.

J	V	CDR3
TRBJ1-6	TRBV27	CASSLRRQRYNSPLHF
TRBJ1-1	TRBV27	CASSLSSRGNTEAFF
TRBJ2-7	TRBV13	CASSFHRGETYEQYF
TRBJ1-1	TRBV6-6	CASSYSGTGGTEAFF
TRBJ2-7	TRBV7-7	CASSATGFSDEQYF
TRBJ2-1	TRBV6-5	CASSYAASEQFF
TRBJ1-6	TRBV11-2	CASSPLRPPGGALHF
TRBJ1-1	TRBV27	CASSLRGPTEAFF
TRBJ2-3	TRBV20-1	CSADRGSSTDTQYF
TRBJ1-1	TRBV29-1	CSVVPVKGYGTEAFF
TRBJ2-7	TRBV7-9	CASSSTGAPWYEQYF
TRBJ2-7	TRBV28	CASSPDSYSYEQYF
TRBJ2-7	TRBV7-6	CASSWGTSGGPIEQYF
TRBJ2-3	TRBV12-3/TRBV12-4	CASSLYVSAGGTDTQYF
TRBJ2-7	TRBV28	CASSFPARPYEQYF
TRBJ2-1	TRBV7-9	CASSTPPGTSDFNEQFF
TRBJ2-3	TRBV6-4	CASSEVGGTDTQYF
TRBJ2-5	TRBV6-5	CASSSWTSGGEETQYF